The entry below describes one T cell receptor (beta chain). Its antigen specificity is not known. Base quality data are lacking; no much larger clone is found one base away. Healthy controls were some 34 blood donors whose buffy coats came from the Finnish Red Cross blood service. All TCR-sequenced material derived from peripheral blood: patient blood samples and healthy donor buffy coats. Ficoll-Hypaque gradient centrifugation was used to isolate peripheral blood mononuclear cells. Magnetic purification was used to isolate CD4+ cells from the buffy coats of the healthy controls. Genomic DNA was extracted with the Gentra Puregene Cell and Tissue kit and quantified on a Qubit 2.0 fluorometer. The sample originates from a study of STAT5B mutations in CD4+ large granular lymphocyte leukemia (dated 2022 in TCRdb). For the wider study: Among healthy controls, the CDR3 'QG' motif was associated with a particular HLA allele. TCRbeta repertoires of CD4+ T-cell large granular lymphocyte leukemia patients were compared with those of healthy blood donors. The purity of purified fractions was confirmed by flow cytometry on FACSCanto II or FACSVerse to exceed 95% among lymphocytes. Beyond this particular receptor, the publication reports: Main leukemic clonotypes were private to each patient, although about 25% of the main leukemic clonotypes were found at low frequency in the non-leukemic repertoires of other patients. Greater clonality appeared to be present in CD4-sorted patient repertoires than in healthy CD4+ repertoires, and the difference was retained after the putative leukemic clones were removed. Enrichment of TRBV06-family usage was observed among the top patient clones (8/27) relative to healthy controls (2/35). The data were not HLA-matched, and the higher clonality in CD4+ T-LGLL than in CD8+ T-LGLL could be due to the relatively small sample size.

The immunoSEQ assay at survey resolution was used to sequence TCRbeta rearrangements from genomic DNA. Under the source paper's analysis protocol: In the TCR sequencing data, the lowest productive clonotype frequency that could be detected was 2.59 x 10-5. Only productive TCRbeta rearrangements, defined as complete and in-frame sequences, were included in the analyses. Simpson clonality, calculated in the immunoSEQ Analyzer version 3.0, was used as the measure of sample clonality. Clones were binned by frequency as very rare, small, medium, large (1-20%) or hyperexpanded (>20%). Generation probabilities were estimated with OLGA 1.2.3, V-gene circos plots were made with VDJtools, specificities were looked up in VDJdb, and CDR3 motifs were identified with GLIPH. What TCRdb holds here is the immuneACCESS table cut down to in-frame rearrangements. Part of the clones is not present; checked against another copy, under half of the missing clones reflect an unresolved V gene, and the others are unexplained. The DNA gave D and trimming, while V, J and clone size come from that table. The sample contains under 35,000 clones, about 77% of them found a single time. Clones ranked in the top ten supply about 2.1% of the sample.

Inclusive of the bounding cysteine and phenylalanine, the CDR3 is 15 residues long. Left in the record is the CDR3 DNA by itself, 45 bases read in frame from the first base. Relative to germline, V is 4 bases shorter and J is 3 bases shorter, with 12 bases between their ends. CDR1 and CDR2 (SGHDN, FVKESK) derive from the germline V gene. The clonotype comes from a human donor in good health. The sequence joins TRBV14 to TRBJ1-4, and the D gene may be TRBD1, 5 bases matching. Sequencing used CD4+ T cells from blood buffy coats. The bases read TGTGCCAGCAGCCCGACGTTGGGGGCTAATGAAAAACTGTTTTTT. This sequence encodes CASSPTLGANEKLFF.